This T cell receptor (beta chain) was observed in a study of blood T cells in healthy people across ages. A J-beta primer mix and a sample-barcoded 5' primer were used in a second PCR of about 7 to 12 cycles. Each CDR3 protein is one row after TCRdb ran MiXCR on the 5' RACE reads. The table includes some 790,000 distinct CDR3 sequences, around 26% detected once. CDR3 length equals 16 residues. This sequence was found in a woman aged 80 or over in good health. The chain carries TRBV21-1 and TRBJ1-5. TRBV21-1 is given as a pseudogene. Sequencing was done on a sample of blood. CDR3 sequence (DNA): TGTGCCAGCATCATGGAAATGTTGGCAGACAATCAGCCCCAGCATTTT. It yields the protein CASIMEMLADNQPQHF.